The present TCR beta chain was sequenced within a study of technical replicates of blood from several donors. Germline lookup yields CDR1 MNHEY and CDR2 SMNVEV (reference sequence). Trimming left V 3 bases short and J 4 bases short, with 12 bases between. The CDR3 totals 14 residues. Clones were read by immunoSEQ multiplex PCR, and TCRdb kept only the in-frame ones, dropping some. In the table there are around 70,000 clones, about 92% of which are singletons. This clone was seen a few times. The sequencing sample was made of T cells isolated from PBMCs. V and J are TRBV27 and TRBJ1-2, with a weak D call TRBD1 (5 bases). The TCR sequence derives from a human donor in good health. The CDR3 region has the DNA TGTGCCAGCAGTTTGGGACGGGGGAGCTATGGCTACACCTTC. This gives the protein CASSLGRGSYGYTF.